Presented here are 26 T cell receptor beta chains from one specimen sequenced in a study of cytotoxic CD8 clonotypes in ibrutinib-treated CLL. Sequenced by immunoSEQ multiplex PCR; TCRdb stores in-frame clones only, minus some. The sample has some 350,000 clones, about 64% seen once. The source material was PBMCs, sampled after 36 months of ibrutinib treatment. Source of these receptors: a human donor with chronic lymphocytic leukemia.

This clone was recorded a few times. The chain couples TRBV6-1 to TRBJ1-5; 8 bases line up with TRBD1. Per the germline V gene, CDR1 is MNHNS and CDR2 is SASEGT. The CDR3 loop spans 15 amino acids. V trimming: 7 bases; J trimming: 2 bases; junction bases outside the gene matches: 7. In DNA form, the CDR3 reads TGTGCCAGCACCTACAGGGGGAGGGGCAATCAGCCCCAGCATTTT. The encoded protein is CASTYRGRGNQPQHF.

This clone was detected only a few times. The chain links TRBV15 to TRBJ1-2; D remains unclear. CDR1 and CDR2 (germline): LNHNV, YYDKDF (reference sequence). V lost 0 bases, J lost 7 bases, and 6 bases lay in between. This CDR3 has 12 residues. The CDR3 region has the DNA TGTGCCACCAGCAGAGATTTAGCTGGCTACACCTTC. It is translated as CATSRDLAGYTF.

The chain recombines TRBV7-2 with TRBJ1-2, with TRBD1 matching 7 bases. V shed 1 base, J shed 3 bases, and the junction held 2 bases outside the gene matches. CDR1 is SGHTA, CDR2 FQGNSA, per germline. CDR3 length: 14 amino acids. The CDR3 loop reads CASSLDRGYYGYTF. The CDR3 DNA sequence: TGTGCCAGCAGCTTAGACAGGGGATACTATGGCTACACCTTC. Complete variable domain (other parts from reference TRBV7-2 and TRBJ1-2): GAGVSQSPSNKVTEKGKDVELRCDPISGHTALYWYRQSLGQGLEFLIYFQGNSAPDKSGLPSDRFSAERTGGSVSTLTIQRTQQEDSAVYLCASSLDRGYYGYTFGSGTRLTVV.

This rearrangement joins TRBV4-1 to TRBJ2-5; D perhaps matches TRBD1 (5 bases). The CDR3 has 13 residues. Germline CDR1 is MGHRA and CDR2 is YSYEKL. V lost 4 bases, J lost 5 bases, and 11 bases lay in between. CDR3 residues: CASSRTIGETQYF. The CDR3 DNA reads TGCGCCAGCAGCCGGACAATAGGGGAGACCCAGTACTTC.

This chain connects TRBV4-1 to TRBJ1-5; D is perhaps TRBD1 (5 bases). V gave up 1 base and J gave up 2 bases, with 9 bases separating them. The CDR3 length is 15 residues. Germline-derived CDR1 and CDR2 are MGHRA and YSYEKL. The CDR3 here is CASSQGGWGNQPQHF. For the CDR3, the DNA is TGCGCCAGCAGCCAAGGGGGCTGGGGCAATCAGCCCCAGCATTTT.

In this sample, this clone turned up once. The chain recombines TRBV5-4 with TRBJ2-3; TRBD2 agrees at 7 bases. This CDR3 has 16 residues. The ends lost 3 bases at V and 2 bases at J; junction bases unmatched: 9. Germline CDR1 is SGHNT and CDR2 is YYREEE (reference sequence). CDR3 nucleotide sequence: TGTGCCAGCAGCTATACTCGACTAGCATCCACAGATACGCAGTATTTT. Protein sequence: CASSYTRLASTDTQYF.

The chain links TRBV7-3 to TRBJ2-7, with unresolved D. Trimming removed 4 bases at V and 3 bases at J, with 10 bases between. CDR3 length: 13 amino acids. Germline V lookup: CDR1 SGHTA, CDR2 FQGTGA. The CDR3: CASSSGPIYEQYF. The DNA for the CDR3 is TGTGCCAGCAGCTCCGGGCCTATCTACGAGCAGTACTTC.

V is TRBV2 and J is TRBJ2-5; D gene unclear. Between the trimmed V and J ends, which lost 7 bases and 5 bases, there was a span of 14 bases. The germline V gene has CDR1 SNHLY and CDR2 FYNNEI. CDR3 length: 13 amino acids. This CDR3 is CASKIVAGETQYF. The CDR3 DNA follows: TGTGCCAGCAAAATTGTAGCCGGGGAGACCCAGTACTTC. The variable domain in full, with the rest retrieved from reference TRBV2 and TRBJ2-5, is EPEVTQTPSHQVTQMGQEVILRCVPISNHLYFYWYRQILGQKVEFLVSFYNNEISEKSEIFDDQFSVERPDGSNFTLKIRSTKLEDSAMYFCASKIVAGETQYFGPGTRLLVL.

The chain employs TRBV11-2 and TRBJ2-5; no definite D call. The CDR3 consists of 14 residues. CDR1 is SGHAT and CDR2 is FQNNGV in the germline V gene. V lost 1 base and J lost 4, with 10 bases in between. The CDR3 region has the DNA TGTGCCAGCAGCTTAGTTACCCTCCGAGAGACCCAGTACTTC. It translates to CASSLVTLRETQYF.

The chain combines TRBV5-1 with TRBJ1-2; unclear D gene. The CDR3 spans 15 residues. Germline CDR1 SGHRS, CDR2 YFSETQ. Trimming shortened V by 4 bases and J by 3 bases, and 16 bases separated the two germline ends. The CDR3 loop reads CASSPSLVGYYGYTF. The CDR3, as DNA: TGCGCCAGCAGCCCGAGCCTGGTAGGGTACTATGGCTACACCTTC.

The chain employs TRBV5-1 and TRBJ1-2; the D gene is possibly TRBD1 (5 bases). Trimming shortened V by 4 bases and J by 1 base, and 11 bases separated the two germline ends. Germline V CDR1 and CDR2: SGHRS, YFSETQ. The CDR3 contains 14 residues. The CDR3 DNA sequence: TGCGCCAGCAGCGGAGGGGATCTTAACTATGGCTACACCTTC. Amino acids: CASSGGDLNYGYTF.

The chain joins TRBV9 to TRBJ1-1, with D perhaps matching TRBD1 (5 bases). Trimming removed 0 bases from V and 5 bases from J, with 14 bases in between. This CDR3 has 15 amino acids. In germline, CDR1 is SGDLS, CDR2 YYNGEE. CDR3 coding DNA: TGTGCCAGCAGCGTAGAATTGCGGGGCAGAACTGAAGCTTTCTTT. As protein: CASSVELRGRTEAFF.

The rearrangement joins TRBV4-1 to TRBJ2-7; 10 bases match TRBD2. Germline values: CDR1 MGHRA, CDR2 YSYEKL. The CDR3 extends over 16 amino acids. Losses at the gene ends were 3 bases for V and 2 bases for J; bases not matched to a gene: 7. The chain's CDR3 is CASSQLLAGWPYEQYF. In nucleotides, the CDR3 is TGCGCCAGCAGCCAGCTACTAGCGGGGTGGCCCTACGAGCAGTACTTC.

The chain employs TRBV27 and TRBJ2-7; D possibly corresponds to TRBD1 (6 bases). This CDR3 region has 13 residues. From germline, CDR1 is MNHEY and CDR2 SMNVEV (reference sequence). Between the trimmed V and J ends, which lost 0 bases and 6 bases, there was a span of 9 bases. The DNA of the CDR3 is TGTGCCAGCAGTTTATCCCTCAGGGGCGAGCAGTACTTC. It yields the protein CASSLSLRGEQYF.

The chain carries TRBV5-4 and TRBJ2-7, with D possibly being TRBD1 or TRBD2 (5 bases each). This CDR3 has 13 residues. The germline CDR1 and CDR2 sequences are SGHNT and YYREEE (reference sequence). Trimming stripped 4 bases from V and 3 bases from J, with 11 bases between. In DNA, the CDR3 is TGTGCCAGCAGCCTCTGGGGGTTCTACGAGCAGTACTTC. It encodes CASSLWGFYEQYF.

The chain employs TRBV6-5 and TRBJ1-2; D may be TRBD1 (6 bases). Trimming stripped 0 bases from V and 3 bases from J, with 11 bases between. Germline-derived CDR1 and CDR2 are MNHEY and SVGAGI. The CDR3 runs to 15 residues. CDR3 bases: TGTGCCAGCAGTTACTCAGGGGGGCGGCACTATGGCTACACCTTC. Its translation: CASSYSGGRHYGYTF.

The V and J genes are TRBV18 and TRBJ1-4; D perhaps matches TRBD1 (5 bases). The CDR3 totals 15 residues. Germline V gene data show CDR1 as KGHSH and CDR2 as LQKENI. Trimming removed 2 bases at V and 6 bases at J, with 13 bases between. For the CDR3, the DNA is TGTGCCAGCTCACCAGTCGCAGGGTGGCATGAAAAACTGTTTTTT. Translating gives CASSPVAGWHEKLFF.

The chain links TRBV5-1 to TRBJ1-4; D is undetermined. The ends were cut back, 2 bases at V and 8 bases at J, with 13 bases in the middle. The length of the CDR3 is 14 residues. Germline V lookup: CDR1 SGHRS, CDR2 YFSETQ. The CDR3 DNA sequence: TGCGCCAGCAGCTTTGAAAGGAGCGGCGAAAAACTGTTTTTT. It yields the protein CASSFERSGEKLFF.

This clone was picked up one time. The chain couples TRBV5-4 to TRBJ2-7; TRBD2 matches 10 bases. Per germline, CDR1 SGHNT and CDR2 YYREEE (reference sequence). Unmatched junction bases numbered 15, after V lost 6 bases and J lost 3 bases. This CDR3 comprises 17 residues. The CDR3 region is CASTPEGVAGGLYEQYF. Written as DNA, the CDR3 is TGTGCCAGCACCCCGGAGGGTGTAGCGGGGGGTCTCTACGAGCAGTACTTC.

This chain links TRBV5-6 with TRBJ1-1; D is uncertain. The CDR3 loop spans 15 amino acids. V gave up 1 base and J gave up 0 bases, with 10 bases separating them. CDR1 and CDR2 from the germline V gene are SGHDT and YYEEEE. CDR3 nucleotides: TGTGCCAGCAGCTTGTTACCCAGGATGAACACTGAAGCTTTCTTT. It yields the protein CASSLLPRMNTEAFF.

V and J are TRBV4-1 and TRBJ1-5; TRBD1 might be the D (5 bases). The CDR3 is 15 residues long. Germline V gives CDR1 MGHRA, CDR2 YSYEKL. Trimming took 1 base from V and 9 from J, leaving 16 bases between them. The CDR3 DNA sequence: TGCGCCAGCAGCCAAGTAGGGGCCACCCTTGGGCCCCAGCATTTT. Translation: CASSQVGATLGPQHF.

This clone was seen more than once but under ten times. The chain links TRBV7-6 to TRBJ2-7; D remains unclear. Trimming took 1 base from V and 3 from J, leaving 7 bases between them. This CDR3 is built from 13 residues. CDR1 and CDR2 from the germline V gene are SGHVS and FNYEAQ. This CDR3 reads CASSLDASYEQYF. The CDR3 region has the DNA TGTGCCAGCAGCTTAGACGCGAGCTACGAGCAGTACTTC.

V usage is TRBV2 and J usage is TRBJ1-6; D gene unclear. CDR1 and CDR2 (germline): SNHLY, FYNNEI. The CDR3 consists of 16 residues. V shed 6 bases and J shed 5 bases, with 17 bases lying between them. CDR3 bases: TGTGCCAGCAGCCCGGTGGGTGGAATCGATAATTCACCCCTCCACTTT. This translates into CASSPVGGIDNSPLHF.

This chain joins TRBV25-1 and TRBJ2-6, with D possibly called TRBD1 or TRBD2 (5 bases each). The CDR3 sequence is 16 residues long. The V end lost 7 bases, the J end lost 1 base, and 14 bases lay between the germline ends. In germline, CDR1 is MGHDK, CDR2 SYGVNS. The CDR3: CASILGTESGANVLTF. CDR3 in DNA: TGTGCCAGCATTCTCGGGACGGAGTCTGGGGCCAACGTCCTGACTTTC.

The chain carries TRBV9 and TRBJ1-1; D is possibly TRBD1 (5 bases). Germline V CDR1 and CDR2: SGDLS, YYNGEE. This CDR3 has 14 amino acids. V was clipped by 0 bases and J by 3 bases, with 9 bases between them. Here the CDR3 DNA reads TGTGCCAGCAGCGTAGATATCAGGGACACTGAAGCTTTCTTT. This sequence encodes CASSVDIRDTEAFF.

V gene TRBV20-1 combines with J gene TRBJ1-1; D is ambiguous. Trimming took off 0 bases at V and 4 bases at J, with 3 bases between the two ends. The CDR3 is made up of 11 amino acids. Germline V CDR1 and CDR2: DFQATT, SNEGSKA (reference sequence). In DNA form, the CDR3 reads TGCAGTGCTAGAGAGGGCACTGAAGCTTTCTTT. This gives the protein CSAREGTEAFF.